This entry lists 30 T cell receptor beta chains sequenced from one sample in a study of shared clonotypes between healthy human individuals. Generated by immunoSEQ multiplex PCR, the TCRdb table keeps only in-frame clones and is missing some. Here the sample spans 2 million to 2.5 million clones, approximately 93% being singletons. The sequenced sample was naive CD4+ T cells from PBMCs. Stated subset: CD45RA+ positively selected. Every receptor here comes from a man aged 18 to 29 in good health. Some clones in this sample may be carry-over from other donors' samples.

The rearrangement links TRBV7-8 to TRBJ2-2, with D perhaps TRBD2 (5 bases). This CDR3 contains 16 residues. The V gene lost 5 bases and the J gene lost 1 base, with 14 bases spanning the gap. From germline, CDR1 is SGHVS and CDR2 FQNEAQ. CDR3 nucleotide sequence: TGTGCCAGCAGCCAACTCGGGGTTTTGAACACCGGGGAGCTGTTTTTT. Its translation: CASSQLGVLNTGELFF. Drawing the rest from reference TRBV7-8 and TRBJ2-2, the complete variable domain is GAGVSQSPRYKVAKRGQDVALRCDPISGHVSLFWYQQALGQGPEFLTYFQNEAQLDKSGLPSDRFFAERPEGSVSTLKIQRTQQEDSAVYLCASSQLGVLNTGELFFGEGSRLTVL.

The rearrangement uses TRBV21-1 and TRBJ1-5; the D call in the table, TRBD1, was not verified against the DNA. TRBV21-1 is a documented pseudogene. The CDR3 extends over 19 amino acids. CDR3 DNA sequence: TGTGCCAGCAGCAGACCATCGCCCGGACAGGGGGTTAGTAATCAGCCCCAGCATTTT. Translating gives CASSRPSPGQGVSNQPQHF.

The gene calls are TRBV9 and TRBJ1-4; 7 bases align to TRBD1. The V gene's germline CDR1 is SGDLS and CDR2 YYNGEE. The CDR3 has 15 amino acids. With V trimmed by 0 bases and J by 9 bases, 8 bases remained unmatched. This CDR3 is CASSVEGRGLQKLFF. The DNA of the CDR3 is TGTGCCAGCAGCGTAGAGGGGAGGGGGCTCCAAAAACTGTTTTTT. Combining the CDR3 with reference TRBV9 and TRBJ1-4 gives the whole variable domain DSGVTQTPKHLITATGQRVTLRCSPRSGDLSVYWYQQSLDQGLQFLIQYYNGEERAKGNILERFSAQQFPDLHSELNLSSLELGDSALYFCASSVEGRGLQKLFFGSGTQLSVL.

The V and J genes are TRBV5-4 and TRBJ2-1; D possibly matches TRBD1 or TRBD2 (7 bases each). CDR1 SGHNT and CDR2 YYREEE come from the germline V gene (reference sequence). The V end was cut by 4 bases, the J end by 7 bases, with 9 bases between. The CDR3 runs to 12 residues. In DNA form, the CDR3 reads TGTGCCAGCAGCCAGGGGGGGAATGAGCAGTTCTTC. It translates to CASSQGGNEQFF.

The chain is built from TRBV5-5 and TRBJ1-2; D may be TRBD1 (6 bases). V was shortened by 4 bases and J by 0 bases, with 16 bases between the two germline ends. Germline CDR1 is SGHKS and CDR2 is YYEKEE (reference sequence). The CDR3 extends over 16 amino acids. The CDR3 loop reads CASSPGTPYTNYGYTF. The CDR3 DNA sequence: TGTGCCAGCAGCCCTGGGACACCGTATACTAACTATGGCTACACCTTC.

The chain couples TRBV5-4 to TRBJ2-3; D gene uncertain. The CDR3 runs to 15 residues. Per the germline V gene, CDR1 is SGHNT and CDR2 is YYREEE (reference sequence). With 3 bases removed from V and 0 bases from J, the gap between germline ends came to 11 bases. CDR3 sequence reads: CASSSPGQSTDTQYF. CDR3 bases: TGTGCCAGCAGCTCCCCCGGGCAAAGCACAGATACGCAGTATTTT.

V is TRBV5-1 and J is TRBJ2-2; 8 bases fit TRBD1. The CDR3 covers 17 residues. Germline V gives CDR1 SGHRS, CDR2 YFSETQ. V shed 0 bases, J shed 1 base, and the junction held 5 bases outside the gene matches. The CDR3 loop reads CASSLVGQDKNTGELFF. The CDR3 DNA sequence: TGCGCCAGCAGCTTGGTGGGACAGGATAAGAACACCGGGGAGCTGTTTTTT.

This rearrangement joins TRBV2 to TRBJ2-4; D not resolved. Germline CDR1 SNHLY, CDR2 FYNNEI. This CDR3 comprises 18 residues. The V and J ends lost 1 base and 3 bases respectively, with 19 bases between them. The CDR3 DNA reads as TGTGCCAGCAGTGAAGAGGGATTCCCATTCGTCGGCAAAAACATTCAGTACTTC. This gives the protein CASSEEGFPFVGKNIQYF.

The chain uses TRBV28 and TRBJ2-2; D is ambiguous. Germline CDR1 MDHEN, CDR2 SYDVKM. The CDR3 consists of 15 residues. V was shortened by 7 bases and J by 4 bases, with 16 bases between the two germline ends. As DNA, the CDR3 is TGTGCCAGCACCCCGGGTGGATTGACCACCGGGGAGCTGTTTTTT. Translation gives CASTPGGLTTGELFF.

This chain joins TRBV30 and TRBJ2-2; 7 bases match TRBD2. Germline CDR1 reads GTSNPN; CDR2 reads SVGIG (reference sequence). V dropped 2 bases and J dropped 7; count of bases not matched to a gene: 7. CDR3 length: 14 residues. CDR3 nucleotides: TGTGCCTGGAGTCTTGGCGGGAGTGACGGGGAGCTGTTTTTT. This gives the protein CAWSLGGSDGELFF. Variable domain in full (rest from reference TRBV30 and TRBJ2-2): SQTIHQWPATLVQPVGSPLSLECTVEGTSNPNLYWYRQAAGRGLQLLFYSVGIGQISSEVPQNLSASRPQDRQFILSSKKLLLSDSGFYLCAWSLGGSDGELFFGEGSRLTVL.

As to this clone: Distinct nucleotide sequences in the sample also encode this CDR3. The chain links TRBV18 to TRBJ2-7; 7 bases match TRBD1. The CDR3 runs to 13 residues. The junction had 5 bases not matched to a gene; V was cut back by 6 bases and J by 3 bases. In germline, CDR1 is KGHSH, CDR2 LQKENI. The CDR3, as DNA: TGTGCCAGCTCCCCGGACAGGAGCTACGAGCAGTACTTC. Protein sequence: CASSPDRSYEQYF.

This rearrangement joins TRBV5-1 to TRBJ1-2; D unclear. V was trimmed by 2 bases and J by 4 bases, leaving 15 bases between them. There are 15 residues in the CDR3. Looked up from germline, CDR1 is SGHRS and CDR2 is YFSETQ. CDR3: CASSFLIPRGYGYTF. CDR3 nucleotides: TGCGCCAGCAGCTTTTTGATTCCTAGAGGCTATGGCTACACCTTC.

The genes are TRBV7-9 and TRBJ2-1, with D maybe TRBD1 (6 bases). Trimming shortened V by 5 bases and J by 7 bases, and 24 bases separated the two germline ends. The germline CDR1 and CDR2 sequences are SEHNR and FQNEAQ (reference sequence). CDR3 length equals 17 residues. CDR3 sequence: CASSTYNRALGLNEQFF. CDR3 sequence (DNA): TGTGCCAGCAGCACATACAACAGGGCGTTGGGGCTGAATGAGCAGTTCTTC. The whole variable domain, remainder taken from reference TRBV7-9 and TRBJ2-1, is DTGVSQNPRHKITKRGQNVTFRCDPISEHNRLYWYRQTLGQGPEFLTYFQNEAQLEKSRLLSDRFSAERPKGSFSTLEIQRTEQGDSAMYLCASSTYNRALGLNEQFFGPGTRLTVL.

The chain's CDR3 is CASRTQGGRNTGELFF. The CDR3 nucleotides are TGTGCCAGCAGGACCCAGGGAGGGCGCAACACCGGGGAGCTGTTTTTT. The V and J genes are TRBV28 and TRBJ2-2; 7 nucleotides line up with TRBD2. J gave up 2 bases and V 6 bases, and 9 bases lay outside the gene matches. The length of the CDR3 is 16 residues. Germline-derived CDR1 and CDR2 are MDHEN and SYDVKM.

This chain joins TRBV5-1 and TRBJ2-1, with TRBD2 matching 11 bases. The CDR3 has 15 amino acids. Germline assignment: CDR1 SGHRS and CDR2 YFSETQ. Germline trimming cut 1 base from V and 8 bases from J; bases unmatched to any gene: 5. The CDR3 is CASSLIAGGLDEQFF. In DNA form, the CDR3 reads TGCGCCAGCAGCTTGATAGCGGGAGGGCTGGATGAGCAGTTCTTC.

The rearrangement joins TRBV7-2 to TRBJ2-7; weak D call: TRBD2 (5 bases). The V and J ends lost 2 bases and 5 bases respectively, with 7 bases between them. The germline V gene has CDR1 SGHTA and CDR2 FQGNSA. The CDR3 sequence is 12 residues long. CDR3 protein: CASSLTSNEQYF. Written as DNA, the CDR3 is TGTGCCAGCAGCTTAACTAGTAACGAGCAGTACTTC.

J is TRBJ2-3 and V is TRBV28; 7 positions agree with TRBD1. V shed 7 bases, J shed 5 bases, and the junction held 9 bases outside the gene matches. The germline V gene has CDR1 MDHEN and CDR2 SYDVKM. The CDR3 sequence is 14 residues long. The CDR3 loop reads CASNTGAGGDTQYF. CDR3 in DNA: TGTGCCAGCAACACAGGGGCTGGGGGAGATACGCAGTATTTT. Supplemented by reference TRBV28 and TRBJ2-3, the full variable domain reads DVKVTQSSRYLVKRTGEKVFLECVQDMDHENMFWYRQDPGLGLRLIYFSYDVKMKEKGDIPEGYSVSREKKERFSLILESASTNQTSMYLCASNTGAGGDTQYFGPGTRLTVL.

The rearrangement uses TRBV10-3 and TRBJ2-5; 9 nucleotides align to TRBD1. This CDR3 is 15 amino acids long. J was trimmed by 1 base and V by 4 bases; bases with no gene match: 4. Germline lookup yields CDR1 ENHRY and CDR2 SYGVKD. CDR3 residues: CAISVQGQGQETQYF. The CDR3 DNA follows: TGTGCCATCAGTGTACAGGGACAGGGCCAAGAGACCCAGTACTTC.

CDR3 DNA sequence: TGTGCCAGCAGCCCGAACGCCTACGAGCAGTACTTC. Its protein is CASSPNAYEQYF. The chain recombines TRBV27 with TRBJ2-7; D unclear. V shed 6 bases and J shed 2 bases, with 8 bases lying between them. Germline-derived CDR1 and CDR2 are MNHEY and SMNVEV (reference sequence). The CDR3 runs 12 residues.

The chain has TRBV10-3 and TRBJ2-2, with TRBD2 identical over 10 bases. V was clipped by 5 bases and J by 1 base; unmatched bases: 4. The CDR3 extends over 16 amino acids. The germline gives CDR1 ENHRY, CDR2 SYGVKD. CDR3 DNA sequence: TGTGCCATCAGTCCTAGCGGGGGACAGAACACCGGGGAGCTGTTTTTT. Residues: CAISPSGGQNTGELFF.

The CDR3 nucleotides read TGTGCCAGTAGTATGCCCGGGACAGGGATACGTCAGCCCCAGCATTTT. Translated, it gives CASSMPGTGIRQPQHF. The chain combines TRBV19 with TRBJ1-5; the match to TRBD1 covers 9 bases. This CDR3 has 16 residues. Trimming cost V 3 bases and J 6 bases; bases outside gene matches: 9. CDR1 and CDR2 (germline): LNHDA, SQIVND (reference sequence).

The V and J genes are TRBV7-2 and TRBJ1-1; perhaps TRBD1 as D (5 bases). Trimming left V 5 bases short and J 3 bases short, with 16 bases between. Looked up from germline, CDR1 is SGHTA and CDR2 is FQGNSA. The CDR3 sequence is 15 residues long. As DNA, the CDR3 is TGTGCCAGCAGCCTACTATTGACAGATTACACTGAAGCTTTCTTT. Translating it yields CASSLLLTDYTEAFF.

This clone has just one count. The chain recombines TRBV5-1 with TRBJ2-3, with 7 positions matching TRBD2. This CDR3 region has 18 residues. Germline V gene lookup returns CDR1 SGHRS and CDR2 YFSETQ. J lost 2 bases, V lost 7 bases, and 19 bases had no gene match. The DNA of the CDR3 is TGCGCCAGCGCCCGGTCATTAGGACAAAGCGGGGTCACAGATACGCAGTATTTT. It encodes CASARSLGQSGVTDTQYF.

The V and J genes are TRBV19 and TRBJ2-7, with TRBD1 matching 7 bases. The CDR3 spans 15 residues. Unmatched junction bases numbered 8, after V lost 4 bases and J lost 2 bases. The germline gives CDR1 LNHDA, CDR2 SQIVND (reference sequence). CDR3 sequence: CASSRTGALAYEQYF. As DNA, the CDR3 is TGTGCCAGTAGTAGAACAGGGGCCTTGGCCTACGAGCAGTACTTC. Full variable domain (outside the CDR3, taken from reference TRBV19 and TRBJ2-7): DGGITQSPKYLFRKEGQNVTLSCEQNLNHDAMYWYRQDPGQGLRLIYYSQIVNDFQKGDIAEGYSVSREKKESFPLTVTSAQKNPTAFYLCASSRTGALAYEQYFGPGTRLTVT.

CDR3 residues: CATGLELGTDTQYF. The CDR3 DNA is TGTGCCACAGGGCTTGAGTTAGGCACAGATACGCAGTATTTT. This chain uses TRBV6-1 with TRBJ2-3; D might be TRBD1 (5 bases). The CDR3 contains 14 residues. The ends were cut back, 10 bases at V and 1 base at J, with 15 bases in the middle. CDR1 is MNHNS, CDR2 SASEGT, per germline.

The V gene is TRBV7-2, the J gene TRBJ1-1; D might be TRBD1 (5 bases). Between the trimmed V and J ends, which lost 3 bases and 0 bases, there was a span of 11 bases. Germline V gene sequence: CDR1 SGHTA, CDR2 FQGNSA. This CDR3 has 15 amino acids. This CDR3 reads CASSLGRLMNTEAFF. The CDR3 nucleotides are TGTGCCAGCAGCTTGGGGCGACTCATGAACACTGAAGCTTTCTTT.

Concerning this clone: The identical CDR3 is also encoded by other nucleotide sequences in the sample. V gene TRBV6-5 combines with J gene TRBJ2-1, with D maybe TRBD2 (6 bases). This CDR3 has 13 residues. V was cut by 8 bases and J by 2 bases, with 10 bases left in between. The germline V gene has CDR1 MNHEY and CDR2 SVGAGI. The CDR3 DNA sequence: TGTGCCAGCCGGCGGGACCCCTACAATGAGCAGTTCTTC. Amino acid sequence: CASRRDPYNEQFF.

The rearrangement joins TRBV5-1 to TRBJ2-5; the match to TRBD1 covers 10 bases. Trimming at V came to 2 bases and at J to 5 bases, leaving 9 bases not matched to a gene. The germline V gene encodes CDR1 SGHRS and CDR2 YFSETQ. The CDR3 has 16 residues. The CDR3 sequence: CASSFRGQGKWETQYF. CDR3 sequence (DNA): TGCGCCAGCAGCTTTCGGGGACAGGGGAAATGGGAGACCCAGTACTTC. The entire variable domain, with the rest obtained from reference TRBV5-1 and TRBJ2-5, is as follows: KAGVTQTPRYLIKTRGQQVTLSCSPISGHRSVSWYQQTPGQGLQFLFEYFSETQRNKGNFPGRFSGRQFSNSRSEMNVSTLELGDSALYLCASSFRGQGKWETQYFGPGTRLLVL.

The rearrangement joins TRBV5-1 to TRBJ2-3, with D uncertain. This CDR3 region has 16 residues. Germline V gene data show CDR1 as SGHRS and CDR2 as YFSETQ. The V end was cut by 1 base, the J end by 3 bases, with 15 bases between. The CDR3 sequence: CASSLKPRSETDTQYF. The CDR3 DNA reads TGCGCCAGCAGCTTGAAGCCTAGGTCAGAAACAGATACGCAGTATTTT. The full variable domain, rest sourced from reference TRBV5-1 and TRBJ2-3, is KAGVTQTPRYLIKTRGQQVTLSCSPISGHRSVSWYQQTPGQGLQFLFEYFSETQRNKGNFPGRFSGRQFSNSRSEMNVSTLELGDSALYLCASSLKPRSETDTQYFGPGTRLTVL.

This clone was recorded only once. One end of the junction is discordant with germline, which a read error may explain. The gene calls are TRBV6-1 and TRBJ2-1, with D possibly TRBD1 on 5 matching bases. Germline V gives CDR1 MNHNS, CDR2 SASEGT. The CDR3 sequence is 13 residues long. In DNA form, the CDR3 reads TGTGCCAGCAATTACCAGGGCTGGAATGGGCAGTTCTTC. It is translated as CASNYQGWNGQFF.